This TCR beta chain emerged from a study of metastatic and nonmetastatic thyroid tumors. Study-wide context: The study looked at repertoires side by side in blood and in tumor or nodule tissue from malignant and benign thyroid patients.

The CDR3 has 18 residues. The V and J ends lost 4 bases and 1 base, in that order; junction bases with no gene match: 11. In germline, CDR1 is MNHEY, CDR2 SVGAGI. Ahead of thyroid surgery, no patient had received treatment of any kind. The sample holds a few counts of this clone. Its specificity is unknown. A clone one base away is much larger, so this may be a read error. As processed by the authors: Clinicopathological groups of papillary thyroid cancer showed CDR3 differences that were used to build a distant-metastasis classifier. TCRdb recomputed clones from the PCR reads via MiXCR. The V and J calls come from TCRdb's annotation, not from the publication. There are about 43,000 clones in the sample; under 4% occur only once, and 8% to 10% lies in the top ten. Study-wide findings and caveats: Benign nodules reportedly had significantly lower TCR beta diversity than malignant thyroid tumors in blood and tumor.

Sequencing was carried out using blood. The rearrangement joins TRBV6-5 to TRBJ2-1; TRBD2 matches 9 bases. This TCR derives from a female donor with papillary thyroid cancer or a benign thyroid nodule (not recorded which). Some clones in this sample may be carry-over from other donors' samples. CDR3 protein: CASSCSGSILGSYNEQFF. The CDR3 DNA reads TGTGCCAGCAGTTGTAGCGGGAGTATCTTAGGGTCCTACAATGAGCAGTTCTTC.